Sequencing of this T cell receptor beta chain was carried out in a study of T cell repertoires in cytomegalovirus infection. Study in general: Both a matching HLA type and CMV infection were indicated by public TCR beta signatures. Study observations and caveats: In two of eight donors, the top clonotype was HLA-C-restricted CMV-specific. Carriers of CMV and the relevant HLA type were discriminated by public TCR beta frequency.

TCRdb re-analysed the reads in MiXCR, keeping a single row per CDR3 protein. The table shows approximately 7,700 distinct CDR3 sequences, with roughly half occurring only once. Regarding this clonotype: Its antigen remains unknown. One junction end disagrees with the germline gene, perhaps due to a read error.

Germline CDR1 and CDR2: LGHNA and YNFKEQ. This CDR3 is built from 16 residues. The sample taken for sequencing was PBMCs, sequenced either directly or after in vitro stimulation (not recorded which). This receptor was obtained from a human donor in good health (CMV status not recorded). Some clones in this sample may be carry-over from other donors' samples. V and J are TRBV4-2 and TRBJ1-2; D is undetermined. DNA for the CDR3: TGTGCAAGCAGCCAAGGATCCGTACATGGACACTATGGCTACACCTTC. Encoded protein: CASSQGSVHGHYGYTF.